The next 22 T cell receptor beta chains were all read from a single sample in a study of OX40 agonist ivuxolimab in advanced cancers. Sequenced by immunoSEQ multiplex PCR; TCRdb stores in-frame clones only, minus some. The profile shows over 55,000 clones, 75% to 85% of them singletons. This material consisted of CD4+ or CD8+ T cells sorted from blood, taken in a trial of the OX40 agonist ivuxolimab. The receptors shown here come from an adult with an advanced solid tumor such as melanoma, head and neck, liver or kidney cancer.

The V and J genes are TRBV27 and TRBJ2-7; 12 bases are shared with TRBD2. This CDR3 is built from 15 residues. In germline, CDR1 is MNHEY, CDR2 SMNVEV (reference sequence). V lost 5 bases, J lost 4 bases, and 6 bases stayed unmatched. The CDR3 spells CASSPLAGGPYEQYF. The CDR3, as DNA: TGTGCCAGCAGTCCCCTAGCGGGAGGGCCGTACGAGCAGTACTTC.

The V gene is TRBV5-1, the J gene TRBJ2-7, with 8 bases identical to TRBD1. The CDR3 has 16 amino acids. Germline V gene lookup returns CDR1 SGHRS and CDR2 YFSETQ. Trimming took 0 bases from V and 1 from J; bases not matched to a gene: 6. The CDR3 is CASSLAGTGGSYEQYF. DNA for the CDR3: TGCGCCAGCAGCTTGGCCGGCACAGGGGGGTCCTACGAGCAGTACTTC.

In regard to this clone: Other DNA sequences of this sample code for an identical CDR3. The V call is TRBV18, the J call TRBJ2-1, with D possibly TRBD2 on 7 matching bases. Germline loops: CDR1 KGHSH, CDR2 LQKENI. The CDR3 runs 16 residues. Between the trimmed V and J ends, which lost 2 bases and 4 bases, there was a span of 15 bases. CDR3 in DNA: TGTGCCAGCTCACCAGGGACGGGGGGCACATACAATGAGCAGTTCTTC. Residues: CASSPGTGGTYNEQFF.

The chain recombines TRBV4-1 with TRBJ1-5, with unresolved D. Deletions cut 4 bases from V and 1 base from J, with 11 bases between. The CDR3 runs 15 residues. The V gene's germline CDR1 is MGHRA and CDR2 YSYEKL. The CDR3 nucleotides read TGCGCCAGCAGCCCAACGTGGTGGAGCAATCAGCCCCAGCATTTT. This encodes CASSPTWWSNQPQHF.

The count of this clone is one. The chain couples TRBV7-2 to TRBJ2-3; a weak D match, TRBD2 (5 bases). The CDR3 contains 15 residues. Germline CDR1 SGHTA, CDR2 FQGNSA. The V end lost 0 bases, the J end lost 0 bases, and 7 bases lay between the germline ends. The CDR3 sequence is CASSLARTSTDTQYF. The CDR3, as DNA: TGTGCCAGCAGCTTAGCCCGGACTAGCACAGATACGCAGTATTTT.

The rearrangement uses TRBV14 and TRBJ2-1; D unclear. V lost 1 base and J lost 12, with 16 bases in between. From germline, CDR1 is SGHDN and CDR2 FVKESK. The length of the CDR3 is 14 residues. CDR3 protein: CASSQGWANLVQFF. The CDR3 DNA is TGTGCCAGCAGCCAAGGGTGGGCTAATCTGGTGCAGTTCTTC.

This clone was recorded once. V usage is TRBV4-2 and J usage is TRBJ2-3, with TRBD2 matching 7 bases. This CDR3 is 16 amino acids long. Germline values: CDR1 LGHNA, CDR2 YNFKEQ. Trimming took 0 bases from V and 6 from J; bases not matched to a gene: 9. The CDR3 here is CASSQDQTGGGDTQYF. CDR3 coding DNA: TGTGCCAGCAGCCAAGATCAAACGGGGGGTGGGGATACGCAGTATTTT.

This clone showed up just once. This rearrangement joins TRBV5-1 to TRBJ1-3; 9 bases are a match to TRBD1. This CDR3 has 14 residues. Germline V gives CDR1 SGHRS, CDR2 YFSETQ. V trimming: 5 bases; J trimming: 4 bases; junction bases outside the gene matches: 4. In nucleotides, the CDR3 is TGCGCCAGCAGGCCCGGACAGGGGGGAAACACCATATATTTT. This gives the protein CASRPGQGGNTIYF. Combining the CDR3 with reference TRBV5-1 and TRBJ1-3 gives the whole variable domain KAGVTQTPRYLIKTRGQQVTLSCSPISGHRSVSWYQQTPGQGLQFLFEYFSETQRNKGNFPGRFSGRQFSNSRSEMNVSTLELGDSALYLCASRPGQGGNTIYFGEGSWLTVV.

The gene calls are TRBV18 and TRBJ1-1; the match to TRBD1 covers 8 bases. V gave up 5 bases and J gave up 7 bases; unmatched junction bases: 12. CDR1 and CDR2 from the germline V gene are KGHSH and LQKENI. CDR3 length: 15 residues. The CDR3 sequence is CASSFGQGGLSEAFF. The CDR3 nucleotides read TGTGCCAGCTCATTCGGACAGGGCGGGCTGAGTGAAGCTTTCTTT. Using reference TRBV18 and TRBJ1-1 for the parts outside the CDR3, the full variable domain is NAGVMQNPRHLVRRRGQEARLRCSPMKGHSHVYWYRQLPEEGLKFMVYLQKENIIDESGMPKERFSAEFPKEGPSILRIQQVVRGDSAAYFCASSFGQGGLSEAFFGQGTRLTVV.

V and J are TRBV5-4 and TRBJ2-1; 8 bases match TRBD2. Germline V gene data show CDR1 as SGHNT and CDR2 as YYREEE (reference sequence). V was clipped by 4 bases and J by 6 bases; unmatched bases: 6. The CDR3 covers 14 residues. CDR3 nucleotides: TGTGCCAGCAGCCAGGGACTAGTACCCAATGAGCAGTTCTTC. This sequence encodes CASSQGLVPNEQFF. The variable domain in full, with the rest retrieved from reference TRBV5-4 and TRBJ2-1, is ETGVTQSPTHLIKTRGQQVTLRCSSQSGHNTVSWYQQALGQGPQFIFQYYREEENGRGNFPPRFSGLQFPNYSSELNVNALELDDSALYLCASSQGLVPNEQFFGPGTRLTVL.

This chain uses TRBV7-2 with TRBJ2-7; TRBD2 matches 8 bases. The CDR3 is made up of 15 amino acids. Germline lookup yields CDR1 SGHTA and CDR2 FQGNSA. With V trimmed by 8 bases and J by 1 base, 10 bases remained unmatched. The CDR3 DNA reads as TGTGCCAGCGGAGCTCCCGCGGGAGGATCCTACGAGCAGTACTTC. Translating it yields CASGAPAGGSYEQYF.

The V and J genes are TRBV5-8 and TRBJ1-1; 8 bases match TRBD1. This CDR3 is built from 16 residues. V lost 1 base, J lost 11 bases, and 16 bases stayed unmatched. CDR1 and CDR2 (germline): SGHTS, YDEGEE. The CDR3 DNA sequence: TGTGCCAGCAGCTTGACCTACGACAGGGGAGTGGGTCGGGCTTTCTTT. It translates to CASSLTYDRGVGRAFF. Drawing the rest from reference TRBV5-8 and TRBJ1-1, the complete variable domain is EAGVTQSPTHLIKTRGQQATLRCSPISGHTSVYWYQQALGLGLQFLLWYDEGEERNRGNFPPRFSGRQFPNYSSELNVNALELEDSALYLCASSLTYDRGVGRAFFGQGTRLTVV.

The V and J genes are TRBV14 and TRBJ1-3; the match to TRBD1 covers 7 bases. The CDR3 extends over 19 amino acids. After removal of 0 bases from V and 0 bases from J, the junction contained 11 bases not matched to a gene. Per the germline V gene, CDR1 is SGHDN and CDR2 is FVKESK. CDR3 coding DNA: TGTGCCAGCAGCCAAGATTACGGGACAGTGCTATTCTCTGGAAACACCATATATTTT. Amino acid sequence: CASSQDYGTVLFSGNTIYF.

The rearrangement joins TRBV5-6 to TRBJ1-4; TRBD1 matches 7 bases. CDR1 is SGHDT and CDR2 is YYEEEE in the germline V gene. This CDR3 is built from 14 residues. J was trimmed by 8 bases and V by 3 bases; bases with no gene match: 7. The CDR3 nucleotides read TGTGCCAGCAGCTCGGGACAGCTGAGGGAAAAACTGTTTTTT. It yields the protein CASSSGQLREKLFF.

The chain recombines TRBV6-1 with TRBJ2-1; D unclear. There are 13 residues in the CDR3. Between the trimmed V and J ends, which lost 7 bases and 0 bases, there was a span of 7 bases. Germline CDR1 MNHNS, CDR2 SASEGT. The chain's CDR3 is CASTWSSYNEQFF. The CDR3 DNA reads as TGTGCCAGCACGTGGAGCTCCTACAATGAGCAGTTCTTC.

The V gene is TRBV6-1, the J gene TRBJ2-5; TRBD2 might be the D (7 bases). V was clipped by 2 bases and J by 5 bases, with 15 bases between them. Germline CDR1 reads MNHNS; CDR2 reads SASEGT. The CDR3 has 15 residues. The DNA for the CDR3 is TGTGCCAGCAGTGAATTGAAGGGGGGAGGGGAGACCCAGTACTTC. Encoded protein: CASSELKGGGETQYF.

The gene calls are TRBV7-9 and TRBJ1-1; weak D call: TRBD1 (5 bases). The CDR3 has 13 amino acids. V shed 6 bases and J shed 3 bases, with 11 bases lying between them. Germline values: CDR1 SEHNR, CDR2 FQNEAQ (reference sequence). CDR3 in amino acids: CASRGLGDTEAFF. CDR3 DNA sequence: TGTGCCAGCAGAGGGCTGGGGGACACTGAAGCTTTCTTT.

This clone has a single count. The CDR3 DNA sequence: TGCGCCAGCAGCTGGGGACTAGCGGCTAGCACAGATACGCAGTATTTT. It is translated as CASSWGLAASTDTQYF. The J gene is TRBJ2-3, the V gene TRBV5-1, with TRBD2 matching over 11 bases. The germline CDR1 and CDR2 sequences are SGHRS and YFSETQ. The CDR3 has 16 residues. J lost 0 bases, V lost 3 bases, and 3 bases had no gene match.

The sample holds a few counts of this clone. The V call is TRBV27, the J call TRBJ1-1; D not resolved. V gave up 6 bases and J gave up 4 bases, with 15 bases separating them. The CDR3 contains 14 residues. Germline values: CDR1 MNHEY, CDR2 SMNVEV (reference sequence). The CDR3 DNA reads as TGTGCCAGCAGGCCCTCTCCGGACGCCACTGAAGCTTTCTTT. Residues: CASRPSPDATEAFF.

This chain joins TRBV2 and TRBJ2-7; 8 bases line up with TRBD1. Germline V gene lookup returns CDR1 SNHLY and CDR2 FYNNEI. The CDR3 extends over 12 amino acids. The V segment lost 6 bases and the J segment 7 bases; nucleotides outside the gene matches: 5. Written as DNA, the CDR3 is TGTGCCAGCAGCCAGGGGGCGGGTGAGCAGTACTTC. Its protein product is CASSQGAGEQYF.

The CDR3 DNA is TGTGCCATCAACGCGGCTGGAGATCAGCCCCAGCATTTT. This sequence encodes CAINAAGDQPQHF. The chain has TRBV10-3 and TRBJ1-5; no clear D gene. The germline V gene encodes CDR1 ENHRY and CDR2 SYGVKD. The CDR3 consists of 13 residues. Between the trimmed V and J ends, which lost 7 bases and 5 bases, there was a span of 12 bases.

The genes are TRBV5-1 and TRBJ1-1; a weak D match, TRBD1 (6 bases). CDR1 and CDR2 from the germline V gene are SGHRS and YFSETQ. V dropped 0 bases and J dropped 0 bases, with 12 bases sitting between them. The CDR3 covers 16 residues. CDR3 bases: TGCGCCAGCAGCTTGGAGGCAGGGACAATGAACACTGAAGCTTTCTTT. Translation: CASSLEAGTMNTEAFF.